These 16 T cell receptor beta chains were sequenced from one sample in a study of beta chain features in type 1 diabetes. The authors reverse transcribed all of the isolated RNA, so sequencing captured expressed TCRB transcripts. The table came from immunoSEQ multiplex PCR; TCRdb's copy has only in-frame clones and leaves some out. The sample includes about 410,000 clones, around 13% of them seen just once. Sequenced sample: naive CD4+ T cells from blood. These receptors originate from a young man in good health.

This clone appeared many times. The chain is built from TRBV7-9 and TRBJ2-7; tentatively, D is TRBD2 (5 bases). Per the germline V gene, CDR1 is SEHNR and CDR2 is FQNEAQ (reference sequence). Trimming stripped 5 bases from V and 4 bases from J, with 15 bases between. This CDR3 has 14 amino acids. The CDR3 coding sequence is TGTGCCAGCAGCCTATGGACGGGCGGGTACGAGCAGTACTTC. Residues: CASSLWTGGYEQYF.

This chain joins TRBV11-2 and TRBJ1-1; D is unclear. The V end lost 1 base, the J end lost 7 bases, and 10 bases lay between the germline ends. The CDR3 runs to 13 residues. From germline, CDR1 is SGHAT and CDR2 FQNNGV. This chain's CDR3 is CASSLVGRIEAFF. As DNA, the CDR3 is TGTGCCAGCAGCTTAGTAGGGCGAATTGAAGCTTTCTTT.

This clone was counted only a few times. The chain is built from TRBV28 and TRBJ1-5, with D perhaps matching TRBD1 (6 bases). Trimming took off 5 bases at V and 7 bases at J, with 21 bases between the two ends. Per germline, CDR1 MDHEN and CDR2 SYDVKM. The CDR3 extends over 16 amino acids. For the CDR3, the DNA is TGTGCCAGCAGTCCATCGGGTAGGGGGGGCGGACAGCCCCAGCATTTT. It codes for CASSPSGRGGGQPQHF. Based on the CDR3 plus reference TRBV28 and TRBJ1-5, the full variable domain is DVKVTQSSRYLVKRTGEKVFLECVQDMDHENMFWYRQDPGLGLRLIYFSYDVKMKEKGDIPEGYSVSREKKERFSLILESASTNQTSMYLCASSPSGRGGGQPQHFGDGTRLSIL.

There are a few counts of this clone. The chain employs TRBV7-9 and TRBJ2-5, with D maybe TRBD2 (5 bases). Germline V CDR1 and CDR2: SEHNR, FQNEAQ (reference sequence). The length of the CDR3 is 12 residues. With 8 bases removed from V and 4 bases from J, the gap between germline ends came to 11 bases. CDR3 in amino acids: CASAEAGETQYF. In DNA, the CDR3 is TGTGCCAGCGCGGAGGCGGGAGAGACCCAGTACTTC.

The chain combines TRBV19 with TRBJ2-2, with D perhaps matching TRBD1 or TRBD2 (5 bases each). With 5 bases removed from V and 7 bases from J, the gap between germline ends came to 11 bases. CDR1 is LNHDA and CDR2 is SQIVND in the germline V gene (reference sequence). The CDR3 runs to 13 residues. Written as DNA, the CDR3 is TGTGCCAGTAGTTTAGGGACCCTCGGGGAGCTGTTTTTT. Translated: CASSLGTLGELFF.

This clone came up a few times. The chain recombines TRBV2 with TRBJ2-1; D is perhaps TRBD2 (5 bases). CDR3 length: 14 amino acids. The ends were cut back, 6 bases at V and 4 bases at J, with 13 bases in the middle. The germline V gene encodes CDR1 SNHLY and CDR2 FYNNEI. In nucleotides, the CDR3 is TGTGCCAGCAGCGGCGACGGAGGATACAATGAGCAGTTCTTC. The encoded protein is CASSGDGGYNEQFF. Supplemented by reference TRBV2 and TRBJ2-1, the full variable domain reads EPEVTQTPSHQVTQMGQEVILRCVPISNHLYFYWYRQILGQKVEFLVSFYNNEISEKSEIFDDQFSVERPDGSNFTLKIRSTKLEDSAMYFCASSGDGGYNEQFFGPGTRLTVL.

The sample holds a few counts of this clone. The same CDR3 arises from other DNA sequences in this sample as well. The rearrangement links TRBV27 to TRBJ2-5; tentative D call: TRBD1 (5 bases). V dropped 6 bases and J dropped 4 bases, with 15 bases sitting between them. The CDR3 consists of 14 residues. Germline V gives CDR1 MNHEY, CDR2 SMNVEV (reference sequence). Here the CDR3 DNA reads TGTGCCAGCAGCCTTCTGGGGCAGGGAGAGACCCAGTACTTC. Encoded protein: CASSLLGQGETQYF.

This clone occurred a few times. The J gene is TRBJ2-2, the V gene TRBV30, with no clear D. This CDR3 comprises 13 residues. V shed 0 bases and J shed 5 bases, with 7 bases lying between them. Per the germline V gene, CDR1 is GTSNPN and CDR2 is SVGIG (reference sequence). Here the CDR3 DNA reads TGTGCCTGGAGTGTACTTGATACCGGGGAGCTGTTTTTT. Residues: CAWSVLDTGELFF.

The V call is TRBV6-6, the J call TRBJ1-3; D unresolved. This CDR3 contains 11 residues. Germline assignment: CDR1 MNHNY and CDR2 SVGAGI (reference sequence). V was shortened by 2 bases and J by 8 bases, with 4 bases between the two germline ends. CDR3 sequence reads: CASSYPDTIYF. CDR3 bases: TGTGCCAGCAGTTACCCAGACACCATATATTTT.

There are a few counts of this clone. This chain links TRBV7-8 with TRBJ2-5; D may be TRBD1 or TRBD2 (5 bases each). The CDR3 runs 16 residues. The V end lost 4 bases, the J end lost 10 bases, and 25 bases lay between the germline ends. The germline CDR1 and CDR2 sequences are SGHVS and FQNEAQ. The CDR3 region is CASSWNRDARVGGQYF. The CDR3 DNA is TGTGCCAGCAGCTGGAACCGGGACGCCAGAGTTGGGGGCCAGTACTTC.

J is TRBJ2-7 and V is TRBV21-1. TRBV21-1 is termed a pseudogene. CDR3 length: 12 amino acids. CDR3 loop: CASSKVHGEQYV. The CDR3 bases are TGTGCCAGCAGCAAAGTTCATGGTGAGCAGTACGTC.

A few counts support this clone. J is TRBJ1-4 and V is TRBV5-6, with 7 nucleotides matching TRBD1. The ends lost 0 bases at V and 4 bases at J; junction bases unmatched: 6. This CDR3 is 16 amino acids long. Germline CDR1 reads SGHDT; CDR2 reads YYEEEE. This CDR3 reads CASSLDPTGSNEKLFF. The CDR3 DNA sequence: TGTGCCAGCAGCTTGGACCCGACAGGGAGTAATGAAAAACTGTTTTTT. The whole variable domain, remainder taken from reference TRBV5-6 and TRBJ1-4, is DAGVTQSPTHLIKTRGQQVTLRCSPKSGHDTVSWYQQALGQGPQFIFQYYEEEERQRGNFPDRFSGHQFPNYSSELNVNALLLGDSALYLCASSLDPTGSNEKLFFGSGTQLSVL.

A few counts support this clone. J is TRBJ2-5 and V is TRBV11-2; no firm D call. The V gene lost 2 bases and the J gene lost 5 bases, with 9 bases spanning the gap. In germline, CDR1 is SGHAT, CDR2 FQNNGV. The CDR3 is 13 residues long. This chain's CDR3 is CASSLTAFETQYF. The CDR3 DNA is TGTGCCAGCAGCTTAACAGCGTTCGAGACCCAGTACTTC.

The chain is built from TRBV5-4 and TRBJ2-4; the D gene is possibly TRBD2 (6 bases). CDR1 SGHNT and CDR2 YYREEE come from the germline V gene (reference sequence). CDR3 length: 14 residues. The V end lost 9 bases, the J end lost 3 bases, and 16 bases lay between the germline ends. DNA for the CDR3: TGTGCCACGGGAGCGGCACTAGACAAAAACATTCAGTACTTC. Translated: CATGAALDKNIQYF.

CDR3 region: CASSPPGLAGGTRDTQYF. The CDR3 DNA is TGTGCCAGCAGCCCCCCGGGACTAGCGGGGGGTACCAGAGATACGCAGTATTTT. The chain is built from TRBV11-2 and TRBJ2-3, with 15 bases fitting TRBD2. The CDR3 runs to 18 residues. CDR1 and CDR2 from the germline V gene are SGHAT and FQNNGV. Losses at the gene ends were 5 bases for V and 5 bases for J; bases not matched to a gene: 11.

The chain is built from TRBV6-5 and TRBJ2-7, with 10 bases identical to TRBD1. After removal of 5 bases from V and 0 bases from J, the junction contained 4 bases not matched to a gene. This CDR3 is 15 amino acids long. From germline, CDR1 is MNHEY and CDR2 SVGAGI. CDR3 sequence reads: CASSRTGGHSYEQYF. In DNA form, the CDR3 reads TGTGCCAGCAGTCGGACAGGGGGGCACTCCTACGAGCAGTACTTC.